The rows below give T cell receptor beta chains drawn from one sample of a study of control samples from healthy donors and cancer patients. Clones were read by immunoSEQ multiplex PCR, and TCRdb kept only the in-frame ones, dropping some. The repertoire includes under 200,000 clones, around 94% of them detected once, and 14% sits in the top ten. Specimen: PBMCs. All receptors derive from a man aged 55 to 70 with colorectal cancer. The CDR3 runs from the conserved cysteine through the conserved F or W. Expanded clones are given a class, and other clones once, few, many or no size at all.

clone_size v_call cdr3_aa
NA TRBV7-9 CASSWDRPPYEQYF
NA TRBV6-5 CASDEGGYQPQHF
NA TRBV5-4 CASSLRQGGYGYTF
few TRBV5-1 CASSFLPNDRLSSYEQYF
NA TRBV16 CASSPIKDREKHAGANVLTF
NA TRBV5-1 CASSLGQMNYGYTF
NA TRBV20-1 CSALPVETQYF
NA TRBV7-8 CASSLAGPSGTDTQYF
NA TRBV4-3 CASSQQGTLTGELFF
NA TRBV20-1 CSASDSGGKETQYF
NA TRBV6-4 CASSDSKSGGGYGYTF
NA TRBV7-9 CASSLPLASDRENTGELFF
NA TRBV24-1 CATSNTLSDTQYF
NA TRBV25-1 CASSDWGNTEAFF
once TRBV5-5 CASTEGTMNTEAFF